This entry concerns a single TCR beta chain. No cognate antigen has been identified for it. Base-call qualities are not available, and no considerably larger clone is one nucleotide away. This specimen comes from a study of long-term antiretroviral therapy in people with HIV (dated by TCRdb to between 2021 and 2024). Study-level background: The earliest samples were collected roughly a decade before the 2015 WHO recommendation for immediate ART, at a time when ART was usually postponed until CD4 counts fell. Whether ART initiation and durable HIV suppression were associated with changes in peripheral blood TRB repertoire composition and diversity was tested in a retrospective serial study. From fewer than 35 adults with confirmed HIV infection, the cohort provided approximately 210 cryopreserved PBMC samples, gathered serially across a mean of approximately six years (range 1-12). Among the roughly 30 participants with HIV, ten to eleven were female. No cross-contamination during QIAcube processing was shown when test extractions of a monoclonal T-cell line were performed alongside over 25 polyclonal samples. The full study reports these points: No data were available on ART adherence, viral resistance or therapy changes, limiting inferences about post-ART repertoire changes. Starting ART was linked to a significant rise in TRB diversity, yet even with long-term ART the diversity remained significantly lower than in transplant donor controls. Because pre-ART samples had limited cell numbers, profiling was done on unsorted PBMC rather than on sorted CD4+ and CD8+ T cells. The repertoire was dominated across all time points by expanded TRB clones identified before ART initiation, although this dominance was seen to fluctuate and to decrease in many PLHIV after ART. Narrower CDR3 length ranges were observed in HIV repertoires than in controls, and an antigen-experienced repertoire with only a slight naive shift after ART was suggested by the network structure. Owing to limited PBMC availability, only the TCR beta chain was sequenced, without alpha chain pairing. The samples span the years 2004 to 2017, and the ART regimens used at that time may not be as effective as current regimens.

Participants were included only if at least one PBMC sample before ART initiation and at least two post-ART samples were available. All participants with HIV were treated in the United States of America. Cryopreserved samples of about 0.9-11 million PBMC were thawed and washed before DNA extraction. At the time of the earliest PBMC sample, participants with HIV were aged between roughly 20 and 60 years. Each participant contributed PBMC samples from 1-4 timepoints before ART initiation and 2-8 timepoints after ART initiation, with a median of 7 samples. Serial HIV viral load, CD4+ T-cell count, ART history and demographic data were obtained for every participant. Genomic DNA was extracted from unsorted PBMC with a Qiagen kit on a QIAcube, processed in batches of 12 samples. The CDR3 numbers 11 residues from cysteine through phenylalanine. Of all the DNA, just the CDR3 is kept, 33 bases in frame from base 1. A distance of 7 bases separates the germline ends of V and J, which lose 6 bases and 7 bases respectively. CDR1 MNHEY and CDR2 SVGAGI were looked up in the germline V gene.

The immunoSEQ hsTCRB v3.0 assay was used at survey level resolution to sequence the TRB variable region. TRB sequencing targeted a depth of 40,000-50,000 T-cell genomes per sample. An Illumina MiSeq with a v3 150-cycle kit was used to sequence the pooled TRB libraries. As for the original processing: Repertoire analysis was run in R within a reproducible Nextflow workflow that covered QC, data transformation and analysis. Custom analyses were implemented in LymphoSeq2, an R package for AIRR-Seq data exploration. A few samples that yielded fewer than 5000 total TRB sequences were excluded, so that approximately 170 HIV repertoires were analyzed. Of the roughly 190 retained HIV repertoires, about 59 were collected before and more than 120 after ART initiation. Each repertoire was downsampled to 5000 TRB nucleotide sequences, and summary statistics were averaged across 100 downsampling iterations. TRB sequences were retained for analysis only if CDR3 regions of at least seven amino acids were present. Two measures captured diversity: a Shannon entropy-derived clonality score and the Gini coefficient. Repertoire networks linked the top 5000 CDR3 amino acid sequences whenever two sequences differed by an edit distance of one. GLIPH2 predicted antigen specificity groups and MHC restriction for TRB CDR3 amino acid sequences. CDR3 amino acid sequences were matched against VDJdb and McPAS-TCR to flag known CMV, EBV, HIV or tissue antigen associations. Pre-ART, post-ART and control groups were compared with Wilcoxon signed-rank tests and Holm-Bonferroni correction. TCRdb mirrors the immuneACCESS table, restricted to in-frame sequences. Some clones are absent from its copies; in checked studies, under half trace to an unresolved V gene, and the reason for the others is unknown. D and trimming were read from the DNA, whereas the V and J calls and clone size are those reported in that table. Recorded for this sample are 20,000 to 25,000 clones; more than 85% of them occurred a single time. The ten largest account for approximately 7.3% of the sample.

This receptor was identified in a woman aged 45 to 65 with HIV. This sample comprised unsorted PBMCs, obtained 4.4 years after starting antiretroviral therapy. The V gene is TRBV6-5 and the J gene is TRBJ2-1, with the D gene call left open. The DNA is as follows: TGTGCCAGCAGATTCAGTAATGAGCAGTTCTTC. Translated, this gives CASRFSNEQFF.